Listed here are 23 T cell receptor beta chains from one sample, sequenced in a study of T-cell reconstitution after alpha-beta-depleted transplantation in children. Unique molecular identifiers were incorporated when the TCRbeta library was constructed. Each CDR3 protein is one row after TCRdb ran MiXCR on the PCR reads. There are approximately 500,000 distinct CDR3 sequences in the sample; roughly a tenth occur only once, and around 2% lies in the top ten. This material consisted of PBMCs, taken before TCRalphabeta/CD19-depleted stem cell transplant. Receptor source: a child aged 2 to 10 with inherited bone marrow failure, due to receive a stem cell transplant.

This clonotype was picked up many times. CDR3 bases: TGCAGTGCTAGAGTTTTGCGGGACTCCTACGAGCAGTACTTC. Amino acid sequence: CSARVLRDSYEQYF. The J gene is TRBJ2-7, the V gene TRBV20-1, with a weak D call TRBD2 (6 bases). The CDR3 totals 14 residues. V was clipped by 1 base and J by 0 bases, with 10 bases between them. Germline-derived CDR1 and CDR2 are DFQATT and SNEGSKA (reference sequence).

Points on this clonotype: A much bigger clone sits one base away, suggesting this may be a read error. CDR3 sequence: CASTGWLQPQHF. CDR3 in DNA: TGTGCCAGCACAGGTTGGTTGCAGCCCCAGCATTTT. The chain is built from TRBV6-2 or TRBV6-3 and TRBJ1-5; D call uncertain. The V and J ends lost 7 bases and 7 bases respectively, with 11 bases between them. This CDR3 has 12 amino acids. Per germline, CDR1 MNHEY and CDR2 SVGEGT.

This clonotype was seen at least ten times. This chain uses TRBV11-2 with TRBJ2-5; TRBD2 agrees at 7 bases. Trimming removed 1 base from V and 0 bases from J; junction bases left unmatched: 20. This CDR3 spans 21 amino acids. CDR1 and CDR2 (germline): SGHAT, FQNNGV. The CDR3 reads CASSLVPGASGGPQYQETQYF. CDR3 DNA: TGTGCCAGCAGCTTAGTCCCCGGGGCTAGCGGAGGTCCGCAGTACCAAGAGACCCAGTACTTC.

This clonotype has ten or more counts. This chain links TRBV5-1 with TRBJ2-3; no firm D call. The CDR3 is 15 residues long. Trimming shortened V by 0 bases and J by 6 bases, and 14 bases separated the two germline ends. Per the germline V gene, CDR1 is SGHRS and CDR2 is YFSETQ. CDR3 bases: TGCGCCAGCAGCTTGGAAGGCCCCTCTACGGATACGCAGTATTTT. Its protein product is CASSLEGPSTDTQYF.

In this sample, this clonotype turned up many times. V usage is TRBV6-6 and J usage is TRBJ2-7; D is uncertain. The CDR3 covers 13 residues. V was pared by 6 bases and J by 3 bases, with 12 bases between. The germline V gene has CDR1 MNHNY and CDR2 SVGAGI (reference sequence). CDR3 region: CASSPLDRYEQYF. The CDR3 DNA reads as TGTGCCAGCAGCCCGCTTGACCGCTACGAGCAGTACTTC.

At least ten counts were recorded for this clonotype. J is TRBJ1-5 and V is TRBV6-2 or TRBV6-3; 7 positions agree with TRBD1. CDR1 and CDR2 (germline): MNHEY, SVGEGT. CDR3 length: 14 amino acids. V dropped 2 bases and J dropped 7; count of bases not matched to a gene: 5. In DNA form, the CDR3 reads TGTGCCAGCAGTTACGGGCAGGGGGACCAGCCCCAGCATTTT. Amino acids: CASSYGQGDQPQHF.

This clonotype was seen just once. A clone one base away is much larger, so this may be a read error. This chain uses TRBV5-4 with TRBJ1-2, with a weak D call TRBD1 (5 bases). The CDR3 totals 16 residues. Per germline, CDR1 SGHNT and CDR2 YYREEE (reference sequence). The CDR3 sequence is CASSPVRGRALFGYSF. CDR3 DNA sequence: TGTGCCAGCAGCCCCGTGAGGGGAAGGGCCCTTTTCGGCTACAGCTTC. Combining the CDR3 with reference TRBV5-4 and TRBJ1-2 gives the whole variable domain ETGVTQSPTHLIKTRGQQVTLRCSSQSGHNTVSWYQQALGQGPQFIFQYYREEENGRGNFPPRFSGLQFPNYSSELNVNALELDDSALYLCASSPVRGRALFGYSFGSGTRLTVV.

This clonotype was observed a single time. Since a much larger clone is just one base distant, this may be a read error. V is TRBV21-1 and J is TRBJ2-1; TRBD2 is the table's D call and was not checked against the DNA. TRBV21-1 is tagged as a pseudogene. The CDR3 has 17 residues. DNA of the CDR3: TGTGCCAGCAGCGAGGAGTCGGCGGGAGGGCCGGACAATGAGCAGTTCTTC. The encoded protein is CASSEESAGGPDNEQFF.

This clonotype was counted between two and nine times. This chain connects TRBV11-2 to TRBJ2-1; TRBD1 agrees at 10 bases. The CDR3 extends over 16 amino acids. The ends lost 4 bases at V and 7 bases at J; junction bases unmatched: 10. Per germline, CDR1 SGHAT and CDR2 FQNNGV. This CDR3 is CASSYLRDRGGNEQFF. The DNA of the CDR3 is TGTGCCAGCAGCTACCTCCGGGACAGGGGTGGGAATGAGCAGTTCTTC. The whole variable domain, filled in from reference TRBV11-2 and TRBJ2-1, reads EAGVAQSPRYKIIEKRQSVAFWCNPISGHATLYWYQQILGQGPKLLIQFQNNGVVDDSQLPKDRFSAERLKGVDSTLKIQPAKLEDSAVYLCASSYLRDRGGNEQFFGPGTRLTVL.

This clonotype showed up many times. The chain employs TRBV27 and TRBJ2-7; 10 bases are shared with TRBD2. CDR1 is MNHEY, CDR2 SMNVEV, per germline (reference sequence). This CDR3 has 16 amino acids. Trimming took 5 bases from V and 1 from J; bases not matched to a gene: 8. The CDR3 loop is CASSPSSGSLSYEQYF. The CDR3 nucleotides read TGTGCCAGCAGTCCGTCTAGCGGGAGTTTGTCCTACGAGCAGTACTTC.

In its sample, this clonotype was seen many times. The chain links TRBV5-8 to TRBJ1-4; 8 bases align to TRBD1. CDR3 length: 15 residues. The V and J ends lost 3 bases and 8 bases, in that order; junction bases with no gene match: 9. From germline, CDR1 is SGHTS and CDR2 YDEGEE. In DNA, the CDR3 is TGTGCCAGCAGCTCCCGGACAGGGAGAAACGAAAAACTGTTTTTT. Amino acid sequence: CASSSRTGRNEKLFF. Based on the CDR3 plus reference TRBV5-8 and TRBJ1-4, the full variable domain is EAGVTQSPTHLIKTRGQQATLRCSPISGHTSVYWYQQALGLGLQFLLWYDEGEERNRGNFPPRFSGRQFPNYSSELNVNALELEDSALYLCASSSRTGRNEKLFFGSGTQLSVL.

The sample holds many counts of this clonotype. The genes are TRBV27 and TRBJ2-7, with D tentatively TRBD2 (5 bases). Trimming took off 5 bases at V and 2 bases at J, with 10 bases between the two ends. The CDR3 totals 13 residues. Germline assignment: CDR1 MNHEY and CDR2 SMNVEV (reference sequence). CDR3 sequence: CASSDIATYEQYF. The CDR3 DNA is TGTGCCAGCAGTGATATAGCGACCTACGAGCAGTACTTC.

This clonotype showed up many times. This chain joins TRBV11-2 and TRBJ2-1, with 7 bases fitting TRBD2. With V trimmed by 5 bases and J by 8 bases, 9 bases remained unmatched. The CDR3 has 14 amino acids. The germline CDR1 and CDR2 sequences are SGHAT and FQNNGV. The CDR3 here is CASSPSGGRDEQFF. The CDR3, as DNA: TGTGCCAGCAGCCCGAGCGGAGGGAGGGATGAGCAGTTCTTC.

This clonotype was detected many times. The junction departs from germline at one end; a sequencing error may be responsible. The V and J genes are TRBV12-3 or TRBV12-4 and TRBJ1-5; TRBD1 is a possible D gene (5 bases). The CDR3 runs 15 residues. This CDR3 reads CSSSFGGNSNQPQHF. CDR3 DNA sequence: TGCTCCAGCAGTTTTGGGGGAAATAGCAATCAGCCCCAGCATTTT.

This clonotype came up many times. The chain is built from TRBV15 and TRBJ2-1, with D possibly matching TRBD1 (7 bases). From germline, CDR1 is LNHNV and CDR2 YYDKDF (reference sequence). The CDR3 sequence is 15 residues long. V gave up 3 bases and J gave up 6 bases, with 15 bases separating them. As DNA, the CDR3 is TGTGCCACCAGCAGTCCGTGGCGGGACAGCAATGAGCAGTTCTTC. It codes for CATSSPWRDSNEQFF.

As to this clonotype: This may come from a read error, since a much larger clone is one base off. This chain uses TRBV30 with TRBJ2-1; 7 bases match TRBD2. The J segment lost 12 bases and the V segment lost 3 bases, leaving 14 bases of the junction unmatched. The germline gives CDR1 GTSNPN, CDR2 SVGIG (reference sequence). The length of the CDR3 is 14 residues. The CDR3: CAWSLQTSRYVQFF. Written as DNA, the CDR3 is TGTGCCTGGAGCCTTCAGACTAGCCGGTATGTGCAGTTCTTC.

The chain uses TRBV23-1 and TRBJ2-1; 11 bases map to TRBD2. TRBV23-1 falls under the ORF class, with uncertain function. This CDR3 is 13 amino acids long. The CDR3 DNA follows: TGCGGAGCGACTAGCGGGAAGATCAATGAGCAGTTCTTC. Its translation is CGATSGKINEQFF.

This clonotype has more than one count but fewer than ten. CDR3: CASSQDFRTSAYYEQYF. In DNA form, the CDR3 reads TGCGCCAGCAGCCAAGATTTTCGGACTAGCGCTTACTACGAGCAGTACTTC. This sequence joins TRBV4-3 and TRBJ2-7; TRBD2 matches at 9 bases. There are 17 residues in the CDR3. With V trimmed by 0 bases and J by 3 bases, 9 bases remained unmatched. Germline V gene sequence: CDR1 LGHNA, CDR2 YSLEER.

This clonotype was observed many times. The chain has TRBV11-1 and TRBJ2-1, with TRBD2 matching 14 bases. After removal of 4 bases from V and 1 base from J, the junction contained 9 bases not matched to a gene. CDR3 length: 19 residues. The germline V gene has CDR1 SGHAT and CDR2 FQDESV (reference sequence). The CDR3 DNA sequence: TGTGCCAGCAGCTCCGAGACTAGCGGGAGGGCCGTGTCCTACAATGAGCAGTTCTTC. Its protein is CASSSETSGRAVSYNEQFF.

This clonotype was detected many times. The chain's CDR3 is CASSPLPGLAVETQYF. The CDR3 nucleotides are TGTGCCAGCAGCCCTCTGCCGGGACTAGCGGTGGAGACCCAGTACTTC. The chain carries TRBV7-8 and TRBJ2-5; the match to TRBD2 covers 11 bases. The trim removed 5 bases at V and 5 bases at J, leaving 10 bases unmatched. CDR1 and CDR2 (germline): SGHVS, FQNEAQ. The CDR3 totals 16 residues.

This clonotype has at least ten counts. The J gene is TRBJ2-2, the V gene TRBV27; D gene ambiguous. Trimming shortened V by 3 bases and J by 1 base, and 6 bases separated the two germline ends. Germline CDR1 is MNHEY and CDR2 is SMNVEV (reference sequence). This CDR3 has 14 residues. CDR3 sequence (DNA): TGTGCCAGCAGTTTTGTTATGAACACCGGGGAGCTGTTTTTT. It is translated as CASSFVMNTGELFF.

This clonotype was detected only a few times. This chain uses TRBV19 with TRBJ2-7; 9 nucleotides align to TRBD2. The V and J ends lost 5 bases and 4 bases, in that order; junction bases with no gene match: 6. The CDR3 length is 14 residues. The germline V gene has CDR1 LNHDA and CDR2 SQIVND (reference sequence). For the CDR3, the DNA is TGTGCCAGTAGTTCACGGACTAGCGCGTACGAGCAGTACTTC. This gives the protein CASSSRTSAYEQYF. Variable domain in full (rest from reference TRBV19 and TRBJ2-7): DGGITQSPKYLFRKEGQNVTLSCEQNLNHDAMYWYRQDPGQGLRLIYYSQIVNDFQKGDIAEGYSVSREKKESFPLTVTSAQKNPTAFYLCASSSRTSAYEQYFGPGTRLTVT.

The CDR3 region has the DNA TGTGCCAGCAGCTTACATGGCGGGAGTACGCAGTATTTT. Amino acid sequence: CASSLHGGSTQYF. The chain carries TRBV7-8 and TRBJ2-3, with TRBD2 matching 7 bases. V shed 2 bases and J 8 bases; nucleotides not matched to a gene: 4. The CDR3 sequence is 13 residues long. The germline V gene has CDR1 SGHVS and CDR2 FQNEAQ.